This TCR beta chain emerged from a study of T cells after yellow fever vaccination. There are many counts of this clonotype. This CDR3 has 17 residues. The V and J ends lost 0 bases and 1 base respectively, with 15 bases between them. Germline V gene lookup returns CDR1 LGHNA and CDR2 YNFKEQ. The 5'RACE template-switching step produced TCR cDNA and added a universal primer site and UMIs. Each CDR3 protein gets one entry after TCRdb re-called the 5' RACE reads with MiXCR. The repertoire holds 60,000 to 85,000 distinct CDR3 sequences, with 6.5% as singletons. The input for sequencing was CD8+ T cells sorted from PBMCs, taken roughly 46 days after the first yellow fever vaccination. The chain recombines TRBV4-2 with TRBJ2-5; D gene ambiguous. The TCR originated in a man in his late teens or twenties who received the YFV17D yellow fever vaccine. CDR3 nucleotides: TGTGCCAGCAGCCAAGATCCGCTGATCGGCGGCCAAGAGACCCAGTACTTC. The encoded protein is CASSQDPLIGGQETQYF.